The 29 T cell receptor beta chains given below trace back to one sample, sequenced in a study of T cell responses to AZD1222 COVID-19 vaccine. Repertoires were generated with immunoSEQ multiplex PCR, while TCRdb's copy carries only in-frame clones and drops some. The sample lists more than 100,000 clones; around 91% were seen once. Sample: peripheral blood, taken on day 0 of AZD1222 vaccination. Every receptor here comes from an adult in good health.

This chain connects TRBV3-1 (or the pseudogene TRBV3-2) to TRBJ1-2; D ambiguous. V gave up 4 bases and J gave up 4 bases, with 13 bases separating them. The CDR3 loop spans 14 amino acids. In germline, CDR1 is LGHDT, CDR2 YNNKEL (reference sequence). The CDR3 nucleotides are TGTGCCAGCAGCCCCCGGAACAAAGGCTATGGCTACACCTTC. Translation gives CASSPRNKGYGYTF.

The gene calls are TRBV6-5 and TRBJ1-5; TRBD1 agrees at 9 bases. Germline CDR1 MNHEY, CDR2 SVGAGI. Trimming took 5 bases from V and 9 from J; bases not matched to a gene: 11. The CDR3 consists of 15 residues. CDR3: CASSPNPQGARPQHF. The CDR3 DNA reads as TGTGCCAGCAGTCCCAACCCACAGGGGGCGCGGCCCCAGCATTTT.

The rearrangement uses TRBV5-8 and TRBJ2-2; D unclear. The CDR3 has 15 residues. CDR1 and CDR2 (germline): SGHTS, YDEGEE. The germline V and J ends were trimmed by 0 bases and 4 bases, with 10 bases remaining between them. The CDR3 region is CASSLVRTGTGELFF. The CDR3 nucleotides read TGTGCCAGCAGCTTGGTTCGGACGGGCACCGGGGAGCTGTTTTTT.

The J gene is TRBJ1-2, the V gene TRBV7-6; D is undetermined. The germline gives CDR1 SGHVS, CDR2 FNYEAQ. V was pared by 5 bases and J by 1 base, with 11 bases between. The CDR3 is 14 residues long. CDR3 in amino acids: CASSPGEINYGYTF. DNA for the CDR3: TGTGCCAGCAGCCCCGGTGAGATTAACTATGGCTACACCTTC.

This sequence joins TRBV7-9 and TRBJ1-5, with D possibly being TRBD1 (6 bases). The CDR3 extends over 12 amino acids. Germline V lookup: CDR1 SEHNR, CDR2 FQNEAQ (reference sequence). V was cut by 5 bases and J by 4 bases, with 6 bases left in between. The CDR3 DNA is TGTGCCAGCAGCGGACAGAATCAGCCCCAGCATTTT. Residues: CASSGQNQPQHF.

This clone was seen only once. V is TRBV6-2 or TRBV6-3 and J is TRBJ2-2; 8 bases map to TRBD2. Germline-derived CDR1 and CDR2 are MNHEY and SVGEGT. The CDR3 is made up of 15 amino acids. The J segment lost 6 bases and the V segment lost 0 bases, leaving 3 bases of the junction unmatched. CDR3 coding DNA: TGTGCCAGCAGTTACTCTCTTAGCGGGGCCGGGGAGCTGTTTTTT. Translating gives CASSYSLSGAGELFF.

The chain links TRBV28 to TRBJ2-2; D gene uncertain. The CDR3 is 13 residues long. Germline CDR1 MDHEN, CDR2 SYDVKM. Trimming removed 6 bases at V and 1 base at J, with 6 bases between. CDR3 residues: CASSLQNTGELFF. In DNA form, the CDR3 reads TGTGCCAGCAGCCTCCAGAACACCGGGGAGCTGTTTTTT. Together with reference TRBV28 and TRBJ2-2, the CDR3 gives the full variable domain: DVKVTQSSRYLVKRTGEKVFLECVQDMDHENMFWYRQDPGLGLRLIYFSYDVKMKEKGDIPEGYSVSREKKERFSLILESASTNQTSMYLCASSLQNTGELFFGEGSRLTVL.

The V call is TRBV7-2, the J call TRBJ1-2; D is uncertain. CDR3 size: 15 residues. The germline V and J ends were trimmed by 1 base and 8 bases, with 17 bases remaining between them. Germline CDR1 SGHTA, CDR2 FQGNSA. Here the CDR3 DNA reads TGTGCCAGCAGCTTAGGAGGAGATCGAGGGTACGGCTACACCTTC. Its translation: CASSLGGDRGYGYTF.

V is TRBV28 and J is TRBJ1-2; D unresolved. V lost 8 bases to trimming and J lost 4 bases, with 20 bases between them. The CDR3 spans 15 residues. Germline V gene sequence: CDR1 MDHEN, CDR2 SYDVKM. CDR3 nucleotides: TGTGCCAGCCGCGAGGAAGGGATTCGGGGCTATGGCTACACCTTC. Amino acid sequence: CASREEGIRGYGYTF.

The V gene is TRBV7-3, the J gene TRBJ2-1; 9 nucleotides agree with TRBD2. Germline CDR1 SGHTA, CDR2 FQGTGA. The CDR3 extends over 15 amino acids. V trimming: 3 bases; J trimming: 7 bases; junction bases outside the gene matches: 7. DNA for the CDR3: TGTGCCAGCAGCTTTGTAGCGGGAGAAGTGAATGAGCAGTTCTTC. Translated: CASSFVAGEVNEQFF.

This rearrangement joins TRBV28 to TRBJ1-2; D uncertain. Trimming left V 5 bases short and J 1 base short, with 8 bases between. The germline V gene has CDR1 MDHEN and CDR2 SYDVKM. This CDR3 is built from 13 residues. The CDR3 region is CASSDGDNYGYTF. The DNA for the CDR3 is TGTGCCAGCAGTGACGGGGATAACTATGGCTACACCTTC.

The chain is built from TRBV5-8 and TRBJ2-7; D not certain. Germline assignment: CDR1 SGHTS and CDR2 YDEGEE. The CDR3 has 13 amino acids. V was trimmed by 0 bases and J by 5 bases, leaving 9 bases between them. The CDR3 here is CASSLVGRDEQYF. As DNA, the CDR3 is TGTGCCAGCAGCTTGGTAGGCCGAGACGAGCAGTACTTC.

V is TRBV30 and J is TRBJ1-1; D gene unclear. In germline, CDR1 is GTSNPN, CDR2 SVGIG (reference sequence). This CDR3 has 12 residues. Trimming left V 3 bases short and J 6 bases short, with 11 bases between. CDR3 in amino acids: CAWRDLTAEAFF. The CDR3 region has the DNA TGTGCCTGGAGGGATCTAACAGCTGAAGCTTTCTTT.

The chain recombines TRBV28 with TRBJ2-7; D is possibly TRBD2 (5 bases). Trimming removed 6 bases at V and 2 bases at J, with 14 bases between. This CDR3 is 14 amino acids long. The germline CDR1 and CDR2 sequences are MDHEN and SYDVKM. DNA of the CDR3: TGTGCCAGCAGCATTCGGGGTTTGGCCTACGAGCAGTACTTC. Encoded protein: CASSIRGLAYEQYF.

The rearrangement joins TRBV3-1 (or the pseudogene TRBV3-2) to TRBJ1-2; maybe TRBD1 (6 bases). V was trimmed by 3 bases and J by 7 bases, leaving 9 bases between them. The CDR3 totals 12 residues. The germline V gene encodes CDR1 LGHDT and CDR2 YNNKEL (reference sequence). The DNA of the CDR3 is TGTGCCAGCAGCCAGGGGGCTGTTGGCTACACCTTC. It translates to CASSQGAVGYTF.

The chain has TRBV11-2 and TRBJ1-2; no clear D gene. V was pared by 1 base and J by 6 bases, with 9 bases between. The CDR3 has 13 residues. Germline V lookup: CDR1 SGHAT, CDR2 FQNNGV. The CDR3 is CASSLVPGNGYTF. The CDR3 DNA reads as TGTGCCAGCAGCTTAGTTCCTGGGAATGGCTACACCTTC. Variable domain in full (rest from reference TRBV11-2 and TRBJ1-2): EAGVAQSPRYKIIEKRQSVAFWCNPISGHATLYWYQQILGQGPKLLIQFQNNGVVDDSQLPKDRFSAERLKGVDSTLKIQPAKLEDSAVYLCASSLVPGNGYTFGSGTRLTVV.

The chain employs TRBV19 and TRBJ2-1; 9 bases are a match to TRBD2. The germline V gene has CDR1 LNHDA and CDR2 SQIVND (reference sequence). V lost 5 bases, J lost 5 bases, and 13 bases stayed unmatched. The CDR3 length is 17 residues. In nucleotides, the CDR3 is TGTGCCAGTAGTCCCCGGGTAGCGGGAGTTAGCCACAATGAGCAGTTCTTC. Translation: CASSPRVAGVSHNEQFF.

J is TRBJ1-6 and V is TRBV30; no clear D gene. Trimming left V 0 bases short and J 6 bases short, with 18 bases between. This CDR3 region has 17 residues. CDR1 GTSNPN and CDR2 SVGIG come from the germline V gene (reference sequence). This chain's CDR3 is CAWSVGRPTMSNSPLHF. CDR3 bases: TGTGCCTGGAGTGTAGGCAGGCCTACCATGAGTAATTCACCCCTCCACTTT.

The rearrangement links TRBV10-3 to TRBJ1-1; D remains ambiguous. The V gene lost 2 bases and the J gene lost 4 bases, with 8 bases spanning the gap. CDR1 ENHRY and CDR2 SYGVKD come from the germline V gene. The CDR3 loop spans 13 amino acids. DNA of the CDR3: TGTGCCATCAGTGAGATGAGGAGCACTGAAGCTTTCTTT. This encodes CAISEMRSTEAFF.

The CDR3 is CASSVAGDALTGELFF. In DNA, the CDR3 is TGTGCCAGCAGCGTAGCAGGGGATGCTCTCACCGGGGAGCTGTTTTTT. The chain is built from TRBV9 and TRBJ2-2; possible D gene TRBD1, 6 bases. CDR1 is SGDLS, CDR2 YYNGEE, per germline. The germline V and J ends were trimmed by 0 bases and 4 bases, with 13 bases remaining between them. The CDR3 has 16 amino acids.

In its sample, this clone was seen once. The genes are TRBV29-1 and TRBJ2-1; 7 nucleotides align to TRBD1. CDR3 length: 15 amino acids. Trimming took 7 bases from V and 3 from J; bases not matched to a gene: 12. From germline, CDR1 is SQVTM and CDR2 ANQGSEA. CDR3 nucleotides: TGCAGCGCACGCAATACAGGGGCGGTCTACAATGAGCAGTTCTTC. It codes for CSARNTGAVYNEQFF.

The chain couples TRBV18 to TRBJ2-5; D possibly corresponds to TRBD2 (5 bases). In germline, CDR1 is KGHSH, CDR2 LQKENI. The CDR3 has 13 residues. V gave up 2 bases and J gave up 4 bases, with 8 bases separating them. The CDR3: CASSPSGGETQYF. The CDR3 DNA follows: TGTGCCAGCTCACCAAGCGGTGGAGAGACCCAGTACTTC.

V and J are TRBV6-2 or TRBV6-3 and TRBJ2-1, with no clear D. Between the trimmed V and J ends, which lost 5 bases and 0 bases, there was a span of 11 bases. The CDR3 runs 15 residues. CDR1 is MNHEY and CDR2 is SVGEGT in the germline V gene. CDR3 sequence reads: CASSPRYSSYNEQFF. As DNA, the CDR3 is TGTGCCAGCAGTCCCCGGTACAGCTCCTACAATGAGCAGTTCTTC.

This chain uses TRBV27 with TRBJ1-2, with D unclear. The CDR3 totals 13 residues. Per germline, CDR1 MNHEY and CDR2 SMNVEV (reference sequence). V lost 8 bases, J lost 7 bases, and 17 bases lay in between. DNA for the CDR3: TGTGCCAGCTACGGGTCGAGGAGCGGTGGCTACACCTTC. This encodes CASYGSRSGGYTF.

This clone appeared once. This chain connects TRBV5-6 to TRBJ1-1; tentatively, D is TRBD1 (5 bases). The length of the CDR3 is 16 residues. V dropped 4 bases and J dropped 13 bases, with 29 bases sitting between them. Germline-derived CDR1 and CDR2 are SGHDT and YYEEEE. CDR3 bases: TGTGCCAGCAGCCGGGGGAGAGGTCGCGTCCTTCATGGGGTTTTCTTT. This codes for CASSRGRGRVLHGVFF.

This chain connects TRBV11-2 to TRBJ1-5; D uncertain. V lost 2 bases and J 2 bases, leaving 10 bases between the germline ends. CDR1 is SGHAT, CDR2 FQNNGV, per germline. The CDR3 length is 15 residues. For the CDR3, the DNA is TGTGCCAGCAGCTTAACCCATGCGGGCAATCAGCCCCAGCATTTT. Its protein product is CASSLTHAGNQPQHF.

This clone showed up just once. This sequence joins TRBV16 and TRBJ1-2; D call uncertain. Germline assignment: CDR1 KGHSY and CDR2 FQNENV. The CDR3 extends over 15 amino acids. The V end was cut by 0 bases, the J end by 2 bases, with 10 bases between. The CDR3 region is CASSQSSGVNYGYTF. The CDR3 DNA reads TGTGCCAGCAGCCAATCATCGGGCGTAAACTATGGCTACACCTTC.

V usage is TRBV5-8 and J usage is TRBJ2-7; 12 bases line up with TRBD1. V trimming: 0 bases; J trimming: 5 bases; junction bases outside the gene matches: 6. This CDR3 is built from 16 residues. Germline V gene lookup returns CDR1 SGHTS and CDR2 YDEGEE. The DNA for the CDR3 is TGTGCCAGCAGCTTGGCCGGCGGGACAGGGGGCCACGAGCAGTACTTC. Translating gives CASSLAGGTGGHEQYF. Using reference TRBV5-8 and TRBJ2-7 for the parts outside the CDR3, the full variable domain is EAGVTQSPTHLIKTRGQQATLRCSPISGHTSVYWYQQALGLGLQFLLWYDEGEERNRGNFPPRFSGRQFPNYSSELNVNALELEDSALYLCASSLAGGTGGHEQYFGPGTRLTVT.

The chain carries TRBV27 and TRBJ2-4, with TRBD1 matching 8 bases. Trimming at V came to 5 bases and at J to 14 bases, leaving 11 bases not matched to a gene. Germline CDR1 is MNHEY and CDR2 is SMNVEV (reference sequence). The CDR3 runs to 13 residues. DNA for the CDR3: TGTGCCAGCAGTACCCCCCAGGGGGCGAGGGAGTACTTC. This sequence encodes CASSTPQGAREYF.